The text below deals with one T cell receptor beta chain. The sample belongs to a study of technical replicates of blood from several donors. The CDR3 has 13 amino acids. Germline V CDR1 and CDR2: MGHDK, SYGVNS. After removal of 4 bases from V and 7 bases from J, the junction contained 5 bases not matched to a gene. Assay: immunoSEQ multiplex PCR; the TCRdb copy retains only in-frame clones and omits some. The table lists some 78,000 clones, 93% of them singletons. The rearrangement joins TRBV25-1 to TRBJ2-3; 7 bases line up with TRBD1. Input material: T cells isolated from PBMCs. This receptor was identified in a human donor in good health. Here the CDR3 reads CASSATGEYTQYF. DNA of the CDR3: TGTGCCAGCAGTGCCACAGGGGAATATACGCAGTATTTT.